Listed below are T cell receptor beta chains from one sample, sequenced in a study of CD8 T cells in Susac syndrome. Via MiXCR, TCRdb re-called the immunoSEQ multiplex PCR reads, giving one row per CDR3 protein. Among roughly 200,000 distinct CDR3 sequences listed, about 95% were seen once. Sequencing was carried out using CD4+ T cells from PBMCs. These TCRs come from a human donor in good health. Each CDR3 is given with its conserved first and last residue. Each record gives: J gene, clone size, D gene, V gene, CDR3 DNA, CDR3 protein. The D gene is left open where the match is weak. Size tells how often a clone was seen (once, few, many) or the class of an expanded clone, and some rows leave it out.

j_gene: TRBJ2-1; abundance: NA; d_gene: NA; v_gene: TRBV20-1; CDR3nt: TGCAGTGCTAGGCCGGGACATGCCAATGAGCAGTTCTTC; CDR3aa: CSARPGHANEQFF
j_gene: TRBJ2-2; abundance: NA; d_gene: TRBD1; v_gene: TRBV2; CDR3nt: TGTGCCAGCACCCTCCTCGTGGGCAGGGGGACCGGGGAGCTGTTTTTT; CDR3aa: CASTLLVGRGTGELFF
j_gene: TRBJ2-7; abundance: NA; d_gene: TRBD2; v_gene: TRBV5-1; CDR3nt: TGCGCCAGCAGCCTGGCCCTTACGGGAGGGCCATACGAGCAGTACTTC; CDR3aa: CASSLALTGGPYEQYF
j_gene: TRBJ1-2; abundance: NA; d_gene: NA; v_gene: TRBV28; CDR3nt: TGTGCCAGCAGTTTATCCGTCTATGGCTACACCTTC; CDR3aa: CASSLSVYGYTF
j_gene: TRBJ2-1; abundance: NA; d_gene: NA; v_gene: TRBV20-1; CDR3nt: TGCAGTGCTAGAGGGACTGCCGAGGGGGTCTTC; CDR3aa: CSARGTAEGVF
j_gene: TRBJ2-1; abundance: NA; d_gene: TRBD1; v_gene: TRBV29-1; CDR3nt: TGCAGCGTTGAAGTTTACAGGGGGCTGCTGGATGAGCAGTTCTTC; CDR3aa: CSVEVYRGLLDEQFF
j_gene: TRBJ1-5; abundance: NA; d_gene: NA; v_gene: TRBV20-1; CDR3nt: TGCAGTGCGAAAGGCTCCGCAGGGACTCAGCCCCAGCATTTT; CDR3aa: CSAKGSAGTQPQHF
j_gene: TRBJ2-3; abundance: NA; d_gene: TRBD1; v_gene: TRBV20-1; CDR3nt: TGCAGTGCTAGTAAGACAGGGGATACGCAGTATTTT; CDR3aa: CSASKTGDTQYF
j_gene: TRBJ2-6; abundance: once; d_gene: NA; v_gene: TRBV7-2; CDR3nt: TGTGCCAGCAGCCCTCGGCCCGGGGCCAACGTCCTGACTTTC; CDR3aa: CASSPRPGANVLTF
j_gene: TRBJ2-2; abundance: NA; d_gene: TRBD2; v_gene: TRBV29-1; CDR3nt: TGCAGCGGAGGATTAGCGGGAGGGAACACCGGGGAGCTGTTTTTT; CDR3aa: CSGGLAGGNTGELFF
j_gene: TRBJ1-2; abundance: NA; d_gene: TRBD1; v_gene: TRBV20-1; CDR3nt: TGCAGTATCCAACAGGGGAGTAGCTATGGCTACACCTTC; CDR3aa: CSIQQGSSYGYTF
j_gene: TRBJ2-1; abundance: NA; d_gene: NA; v_gene: TRBV24-1; CDR3nt: TGTGCCACCGACCGGGACGGCTACAATGAGCAGTTCTTC; CDR3aa: CATDRDGYNEQFF
j_gene: TRBJ1-2; abundance: NA; d_gene: TRBD1; v_gene: TRBV20-1; CDR3nt: TGCAGTGCTAGAGATAAGGGGACAGGGGGCAACTATGGCTACACCTTC; CDR3aa: CSARDKGTGGNYGYTF
j_gene: TRBJ1-3; abundance: NA; d_gene: NA; v_gene: TRBV30; CDR3nt: TGTGCCTGGAGGGTTCTCGGGGCGGGAGGAAGTGGAAACACCATATATTTT; CDR3aa: CAWRVLGAGGSGNTIYF
j_gene: TRBJ2-6; abundance: NA; d_gene: NA; v_gene: TRBV14; CDR3nt: TGTGCCAGCAGCCAAGCGAATGGGGCCAACGTCCTGACTTTC; CDR3aa: CASSQANGANVLTF
j_gene: TRBJ2-1; abundance: NA; d_gene: NA; v_gene: TRBV4-3; CDR3nt: TGCGCCAGCAGCCAAGATGGGTTCGGGAGCCCCTACAATGAGCAGTTCTTC; CDR3aa: CASSQDGFGSPYNEQFF
j_gene: TRBJ2-1; abundance: NA; d_gene: NA; v_gene: TRBV4-3; CDR3nt: TGCGCCAGCAGCCAAGATCGGAACAGGGTAAAAGGGGATGAGCAGTTCTTC; CDR3aa: CASSQDRNRVKGDEQFF
j_gene: TRBJ2-3; abundance: NA; d_gene: TRBD2; v_gene: TRBV20-1; CDR3nt: TGCAGTGCTCTTGCCAGGACTAGCGGGAGGACAGATACGCAGTATTTT; CDR3aa: CSALARTSGRTDTQYF
j_gene: TRBJ2-1; abundance: NA; d_gene: NA; v_gene: TRBV20-1; CDR3nt: TGCAGTATAGGAGTCAATGAGCAGTTCTTC; CDR3aa: CSIGVNEQFF
j_gene: TRBJ2-5; abundance: NA; d_gene: NA; v_gene: TRBV20-1; CDR3nt: TGCAGTGCTAGTAAAGGCCAAGAGACCCAGTACTTC; CDR3aa: CSASKGQETQYF
j_gene: TRBJ2-7; abundance: NA; d_gene: NA; v_gene: TRBV3-1; CDR3nt: TGTGCCAGCAGCCAAGAGCGGCTAGCCCACTACGAGCAGTACTTC; CDR3aa: CASSQERLAHYEQYF
j_gene: TRBJ2-7; abundance: NA; d_gene: NA; v_gene: TRBV27; CDR3nt: TGTGCCAGCAGTACCCTGTTAGGGTCCTACGAGCAGTACTTC; CDR3aa: CASSTLLGSYEQYF
j_gene: TRBJ1-2; abundance: NA; d_gene: NA; v_gene: TRBV9; CDR3nt: TGTGCCAGCAGCGTAGGAGGGAGCTACACCTTC; CDR3aa: CASSVGGSYTF
j_gene: TRBJ2-7; abundance: NA; d_gene: TRBD2; v_gene: TRBV28; CDR3nt: TGTGCCAGCAGTTTTGAGGCGGGAGGATCCTACGAGCAGTACTTC; CDR3aa: CASSFEAGGSYEQYF
j_gene: TRBJ2-7; abundance: NA; d_gene: NA; v_gene: TRBV29-1; CDR3nt: TGCAGCACCCGGACTTACACCTACGAGCAGTACTTC; CDR3aa: CSTRTYTYEQYF
j_gene: TRBJ2-5; abundance: NA; d_gene: NA; v_gene: TRBV20-1; CDR3nt: TGCAGTGCTAGAGATTGGAGCATCCAAGAGACCCAGTACTTC; CDR3aa: CSARDWSIQETQYF
j_gene: TRBJ2-1; abundance: NA; d_gene: TRBD2; v_gene: TRBV6-1; CDR3nt: TGTGCCAGCCACCGGACTAGCGGGAGGATCGGGAATGAGCAGTTCTTC; CDR3aa: CASHRTSGRIGNEQFF
j_gene: TRBJ2-5; abundance: NA; d_gene: NA; v_gene: TRBV29-1; CDR3nt: TGCAGCGTCAGGCCCCGCGTGGTTGAGACCCAGTACTTC; CDR3aa: CSVRPRVVETQYF
j_gene: TRBJ2-7; abundance: NA; d_gene: NA; v_gene: TRBV9; CDR3nt: TGTGCCAGCAGCGTAGATCCAGTAGGAGGGACGCAGTACTTC; CDR3aa: CASSVDPVGGTQYF
j_gene: TRBJ2-3; abundance: NA; d_gene: NA; v_gene: TRBV18; CDR3nt: TGTGCCAGCTCTACTGCCGATACGCAGTATTTT; CDR3aa: CASSTADTQYF
j_gene: TRBJ1-5; abundance: NA; d_gene: TRBD1; v_gene: TRBV20-1; CDR3nt: TGCAGTGCTGTGCGGACAGGGACCTACCCTCCGGATCAGCCCCAGCATTTT; CDR3aa: CSAVRTGTYPPDQPQHF
j_gene: TRBJ2-3; abundance: NA; d_gene: NA; v_gene: TRBV27; CDR3nt: TGTGCCAGCACGGTCTGGGGGAAAGATACGCAGTATTTT; CDR3aa: CASTVWGKDTQYF
j_gene: TRBJ2-3; abundance: NA; d_gene: NA; v_gene: TRBV29-1; CDR3nt: TGCAGCGTCTCGTCCGACTTCCGGTATACGCAGTATTTT; CDR3aa: CSVSSDFRYTQYF
j_gene: TRBJ1-1; abundance: NA; d_gene: TRBD1; v_gene: TRBV28; CDR3nt: TGTGCCAGCAGTTTGTGGGGACAGGGAACTGAAGCTTTCTTT; CDR3aa: CASSLWGQGTEAFF
j_gene: TRBJ2-2; abundance: NA; d_gene: NA; v_gene: TRBV11-3; CDR3nt: TGTGCCAGCTGTTCCACCGCCAACACCGGGGAGCTGTTTTTT; CDR3aa: CASCSTANTGELFF
j_gene: TRBJ2-7; abundance: NA; d_gene: TRBD2; v_gene: TRBV7-6; CDR3nt: TGTGCCAGCAGCTCGCGGGAGCGGGGCGAGCAGTACTTC; CDR3aa: CASSSRERGEQYF
j_gene: TRBJ2-3; abundance: NA; d_gene: TRBD2; v_gene: TRBV5-4; CDR3nt: TGTGCCAGCAGCCCTATGGCGGGAGAGGCAGATACGCAGTATTTT; CDR3aa: CASSPMAGEADTQYF
j_gene: TRBJ2-4; abundance: few; d_gene: NA; v_gene: TRBV5-6; CDR3nt: TGTGCCAGCAGCTTGCCGGGGGAAGCCAAAAACATTCAGTACTTC; CDR3aa: CASSLPGEAKNIQYF
j_gene: TRBJ2-5; abundance: NA; d_gene: NA; v_gene: TRBV15; CDR3nt: TGTGCCACCAGCAGAGCCCGTCCTCAAGAGACCCAGTACTTC; CDR3aa: CATSRARPQETQYF
j_gene: TRBJ2-3; abundance: NA; d_gene: TRBD2; v_gene: TRBV24-1; CDR3nt: TGTGCCACCAGTGCCGAACCGGGACTAGCGGGAGCTGTAGATACGCAGTATTTT; CDR3aa: CATSAEPGLAGAVDTQYF
j_gene: TRBJ1-4; abundance: NA; d_gene: NA; v_gene: TRBV3-1; CDR3nt: TGTGCCAGCAGACCGACCGGGAGGAATGAAAAACTGTTTTTT; CDR3aa: CASRPTGRNEKLFF
j_gene: TRBJ2-3; abundance: NA; d_gene: TRBD2; v_gene: TRBV7-2; CDR3nt: TGTGCCAGCAGCTTAGGTCGCCTAGCGGGAGAATGGGGCACGCAGTATTTT; CDR3aa: CASSLGRLAGEWGTQYF
j_gene: TRBJ1-2; abundance: NA; d_gene: NA; v_gene: TRBV20-1; CDR3nt: TGCAGTGCTAGAACAGGGACCTATGGCTACACCTTC; CDR3aa: CSARTGTYGYTF
j_gene: TRBJ2-7; abundance: NA; d_gene: TRBD2; v_gene: TRBV28; CDR3nt: TGTGCCAGCAGTCCCGGACTAGCGGGAGTTGTCGAGCAGTACTTC; CDR3aa: CASSPGLAGVVEQYF
j_gene: TRBJ2-7; abundance: NA; d_gene: TRBD1; v_gene: TRBV15; CDR3nt: TGTGCCACCAGCAGAGATGGGACAGGGGAGTACGAGCAGTACTTC; CDR3aa: CATSRDGTGEYEQYF
j_gene: TRBJ1-3; abundance: NA; d_gene: NA; v_gene: TRBV5-1; CDR3nt: TGCGCCAGCAGCTTGGAACGCAGCCCTGGAAACACCATATATTTT; CDR3aa: CASSLERSPGNTIYF
j_gene: TRBJ1-1; abundance: NA; d_gene: TRBD1; v_gene: TRBV20-1; CDR3nt: TGCAGTGCCGCATCCCACAGGGGGAGCGCTGAAGCTTTCTTT; CDR3aa: CSAASHRGSAEAFF
j_gene: TRBJ2-2; abundance: NA; d_gene: NA; v_gene: TRBV4-2; CDR3nt: TGTGCCAGCAGCCAAGATCCGGCAAGCTGGGCCGGGGAGCTGTTTTTT; CDR3aa: CASSQDPASWAGELFF
j_gene: TRBJ2-7; abundance: NA; d_gene: TRBD1; v_gene: TRBV15; CDR3nt: TGTGCCACCAGCAGAACCCGGGACAGGGGCAACGAGCAGTACTTC; CDR3aa: CATSRTRDRGNEQYF
j_gene: TRBJ2-3; abundance: NA; d_gene: TRBD1; v_gene: TRBV29-1; CDR3nt: TGCAGCGCCGGGACCCAGGGGGTCGGGACAGATACGCAGTATTTT; CDR3aa: CSAGTQGVGTDTQYF